This TCR beta chain was documented in a study of T cell responses to AZD1222 COVID-19 vaccine. Study-level findings and limits: Two doses of AZD1222 preceded a rise in Spike-specific TCR breadth and depth.

Details on this clone: The antigen is undetermined.

Trimming took 2 bases from V and 2 from J, leaving 7 bases between them. This CDR3 comprises 13 residues. Germline V gives CDR1 MDHEN, CDR2 SYDVKM. Assay used: immunoSEQ multiplex PCR; TCRdb lists only in-frame clones, some missing. The table shows 150,000 to 250,000 clones, with approximately 89% occurring only once. The sequence was collected from an adult who received the AZD1222 COVID-19 vaccine. The starting material was peripheral blood, obtained 28 days after the second AZD1222 dose. V and J are TRBV28 and TRBJ2-7; D is unresolved. CDR3 nucleotide sequence: TGTGCCAGCAGTTTACCCGGTCCCTACGAGCAGTACTTC. This codes for CASSLPGPYEQYF.